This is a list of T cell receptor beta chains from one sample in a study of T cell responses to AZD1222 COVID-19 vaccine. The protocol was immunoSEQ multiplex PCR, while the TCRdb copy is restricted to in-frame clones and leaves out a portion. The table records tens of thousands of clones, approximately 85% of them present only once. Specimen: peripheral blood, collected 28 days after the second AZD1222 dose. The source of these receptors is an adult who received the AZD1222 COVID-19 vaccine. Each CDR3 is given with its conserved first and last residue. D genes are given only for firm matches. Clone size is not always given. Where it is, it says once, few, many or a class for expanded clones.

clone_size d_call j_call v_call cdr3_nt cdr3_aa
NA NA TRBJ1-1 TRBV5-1 TGCGCCAGCAGCTTGTCGAGGGGGGTGGACCCGGCAAGAGCTTTCTTT CASSLSRGVDPARAFF
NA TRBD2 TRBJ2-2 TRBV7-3 TGTGCCAGCAGCTTAACTTTTAGACTAGCGGGAGGGCCTAGGGAGCTGTTTTTT CASSLTFRLAGGPRELFF
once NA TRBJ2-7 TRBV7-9 TGTGCCAGCAGCGGGAGTACCCGCTACGAGCAGTACTTC CASSGSTRYEQYF
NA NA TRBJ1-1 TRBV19 TGTGCCAGTAGTAGGGGGGGCCGGAACACTGAAGCTTTCTTT CASSRGGRNTEAFF
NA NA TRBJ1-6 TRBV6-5 TGTGCCAGCAGACAGGTGATCGATTCACCCCTCCACTTT CASRQVIDSPLHF
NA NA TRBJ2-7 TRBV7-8 TGTGCCAGCAGCCCGAATGAAGACTGGGAATCAAACGAGCAGTACTTC CASSPNEDWESNEQYF
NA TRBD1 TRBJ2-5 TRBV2 TGTGCCAGCAGCGCAAGGGGACAGCCGACCTTGTCTACGACCCAGTACTTC CASSARGQPTLSTTQYF
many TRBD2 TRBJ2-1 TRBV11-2 TGTGCCAGCAGCTTAGGGGCGGGAGGGTACGACAATGAGCAGTTCTTC CASSLGAGGYDNEQFF
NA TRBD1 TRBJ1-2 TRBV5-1 TGCGCCAGCAGCGCGCCGGACAGGGGGCTAGGTGGCACCTTC CASSAPDRGLGGTF
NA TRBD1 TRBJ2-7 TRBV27 TGTGCCAGCAGTCGAGGGACAGGTTCGAGCTCCTACGAGCAGTACTTC CASSRGTGSSSYEQYF
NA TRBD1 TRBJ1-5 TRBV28 TGTGCCAGCAGTCCAGGGGGTGGCGGGATACAGCCCCAGCATTTT CASSPGGGGIQPQHF
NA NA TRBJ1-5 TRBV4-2 TGTGCCAGCAGCCAAGCATTTTCCGATGTACAGCCCCAGCATTTT CASSQAFSDVQPQHF
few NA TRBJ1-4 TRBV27 TGTGCCAGCAGTTTAATGCCTCCGGGGGAAAAACTGTTTTTT CASSLMPPGEKLFF
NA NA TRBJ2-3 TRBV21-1 TGTGCCAGCAGCAGGAGACGCAAGACCGCGCAGTATTTT CASSRRRKTAQYF
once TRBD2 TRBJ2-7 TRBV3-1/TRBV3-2 TGTGCCAGCAGCCAAGAGATAATGTTTGCGGGAGGGCAATTGGGCTCCTACGAGCAGTACTTC CASSQEIMFAGGQLGSYEQYF
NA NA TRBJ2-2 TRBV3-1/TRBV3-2 TGTGCCAGCAGCCAAGGGTCTTACGCGAACACCGGGGAGCTGTTTTTT CASSQGSYANTGELFF
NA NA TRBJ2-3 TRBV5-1 TGCGCCACCCGAGCGGGCGGGACCCATAGCACAGATACGCAGTATTTT CATRAGGTHSTDTQYF
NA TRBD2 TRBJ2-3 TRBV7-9 TGTGCCAGCAGCTTAGGAGCGGGGGGATACACAGATACGCAGTATTTT CASSLGAGGYTDTQYF
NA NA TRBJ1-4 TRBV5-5 TGTGCCAGCAGCCTACAGGGTCCCCATGAAAAACTGTTTTTT CASSLQGPHEKLFF
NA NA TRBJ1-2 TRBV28 TGTGCCAGCAGTTTTGGAGGGGAGTATGGCTACACCTTC CASSFGGEYGYTF
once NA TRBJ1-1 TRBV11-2 TGTGCCAGCAGCTTAGTGGCAGGGCCGAACACTGAAGCTTTCTTT CASSLVAGPNTEAFF
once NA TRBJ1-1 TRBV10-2 TGCGCCAGCGTCGAGAGCACTGAAGCTTTCTTT CASVESTEAFF
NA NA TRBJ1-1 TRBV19 TGTGCCAGTAGTATAGGGCGCACTGAAGCTTTCTTT CASSIGRTEAFF
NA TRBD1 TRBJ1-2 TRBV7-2 TGTGCCAGCAGCTTAGCGCCCGGGACAGGGTATGGCTACACCTTC CASSLAPGTGYGYTF
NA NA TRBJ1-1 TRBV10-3 TGTGCCATCAGTGAGGGGGCAAACACTGAAGCTTTCTTT CAISEGANTEAFF
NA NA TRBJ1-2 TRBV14 TGTGCCAGCAGCCAAGATACACGGGCTAACTATGGCTACACCTTC CASSQDTRANYGYTF
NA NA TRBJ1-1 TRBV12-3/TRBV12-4 TGTGCCAGCAGTTTGGGGGGGAACACTGAAGCTTTCTTT CASSLGGNTEAFF
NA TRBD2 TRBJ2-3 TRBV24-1 TGTGCCACCAGTGGTCTAGCGGAGCCTAGCACAGATACGCAGTATTTT CATSGLAEPSTDTQYF
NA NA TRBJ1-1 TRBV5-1 TGCGCCAGCAGCTTGGGAGTGAACACTGAAGCTTTCTTT CASSLGVNTEAFF
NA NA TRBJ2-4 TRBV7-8 TGTGCCAGCAGCACGGACAGGGTTGGGGCTAGCGGCACCCTAGCCAAAAACATTCAGTACTTC CASSTDRVGASGTLAKNIQYF